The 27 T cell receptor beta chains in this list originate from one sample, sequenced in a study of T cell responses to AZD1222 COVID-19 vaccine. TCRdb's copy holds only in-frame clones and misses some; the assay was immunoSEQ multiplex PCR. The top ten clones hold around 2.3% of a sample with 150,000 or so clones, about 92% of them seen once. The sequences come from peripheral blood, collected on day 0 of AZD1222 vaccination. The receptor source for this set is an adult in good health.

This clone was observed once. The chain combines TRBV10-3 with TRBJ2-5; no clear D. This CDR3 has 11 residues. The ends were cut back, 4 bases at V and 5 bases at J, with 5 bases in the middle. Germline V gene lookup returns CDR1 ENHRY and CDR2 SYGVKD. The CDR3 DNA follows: TGTGCCATCAGTGGGGGTGAGACCCAGTACTTC. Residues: CAISGGETQYF.

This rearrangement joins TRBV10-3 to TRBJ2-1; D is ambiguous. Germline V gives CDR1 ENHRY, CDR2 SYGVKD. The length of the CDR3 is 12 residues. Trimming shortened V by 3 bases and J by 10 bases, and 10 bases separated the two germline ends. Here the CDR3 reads CAISDSTEEQFF. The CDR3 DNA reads TGTGCCATCAGTGATAGCACAGAAGAGCAGTTCTTC.

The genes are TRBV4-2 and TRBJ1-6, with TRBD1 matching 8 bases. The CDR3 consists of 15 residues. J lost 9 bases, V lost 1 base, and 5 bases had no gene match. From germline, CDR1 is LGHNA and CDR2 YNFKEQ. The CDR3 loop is CASSQVGQGGSPLHF. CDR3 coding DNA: TGTGCCAGCAGCCAAGTTGGACAGGGTGGTTCACCCCTCCACTTT.

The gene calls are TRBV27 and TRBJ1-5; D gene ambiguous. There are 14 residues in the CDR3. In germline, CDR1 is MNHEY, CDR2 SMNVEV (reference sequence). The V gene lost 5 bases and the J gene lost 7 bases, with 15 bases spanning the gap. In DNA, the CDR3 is TGTGCCAGCAGTCTCTCCCAGCATGGACAGCCCCAGCATTTT. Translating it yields CASSLSQHGQPQHF.

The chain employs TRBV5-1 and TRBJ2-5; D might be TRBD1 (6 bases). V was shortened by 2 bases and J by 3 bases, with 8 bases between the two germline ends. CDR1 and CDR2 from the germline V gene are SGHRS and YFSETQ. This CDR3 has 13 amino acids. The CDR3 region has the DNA TGCGCCAGCAGCTTAGACAGGAAAGAGACCCAGTACTTC. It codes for CASSLDRKETQYF.

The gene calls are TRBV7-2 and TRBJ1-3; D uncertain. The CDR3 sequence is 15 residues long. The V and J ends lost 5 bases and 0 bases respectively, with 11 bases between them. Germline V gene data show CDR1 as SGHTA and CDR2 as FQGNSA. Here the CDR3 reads CASSLAVISGNTIYF. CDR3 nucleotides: TGTGCCAGCAGCCTCGCAGTGATCTCTGGAAACACCATATATTTT.

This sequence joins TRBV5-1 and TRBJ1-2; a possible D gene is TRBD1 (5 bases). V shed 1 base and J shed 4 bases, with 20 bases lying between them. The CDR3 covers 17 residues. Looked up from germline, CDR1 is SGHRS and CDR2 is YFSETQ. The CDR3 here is CASSLYSGAGLLYGYTF. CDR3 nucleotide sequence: TGCGCCAGCAGCTTGTATAGTGGGGCAGGGCTACTCTATGGCTACACCTTC.

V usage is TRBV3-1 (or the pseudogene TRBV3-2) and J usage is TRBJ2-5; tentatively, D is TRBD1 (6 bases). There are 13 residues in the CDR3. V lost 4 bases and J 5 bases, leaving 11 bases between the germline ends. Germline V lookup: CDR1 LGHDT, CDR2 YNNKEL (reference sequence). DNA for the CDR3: TGTGCCAGCAGCCTAACAGGGCGGGAGACCCAGTACTTC. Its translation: CASSLTGRETQYF.

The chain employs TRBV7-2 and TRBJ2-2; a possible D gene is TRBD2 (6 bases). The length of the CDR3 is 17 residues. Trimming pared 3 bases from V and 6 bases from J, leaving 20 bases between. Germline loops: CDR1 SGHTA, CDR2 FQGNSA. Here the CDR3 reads CASSFKRRGQTPGELFF. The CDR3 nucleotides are TGTGCCAGCAGCTTCAAGAGGAGGGGTCAGACCCCCGGGGAGCTGTTTTTT. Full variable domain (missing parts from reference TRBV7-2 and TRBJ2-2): GAGVSQSPSNKVTEKGKDVELRCDPISGHTALYWYRQSLGQGLEFLIYFQGNSAPDKSGLPSDRFSAERTGGSVSTLTIQRTQQEDSAVYLCASSFKRRGQTPGELFFGEGSRLTVL.

This CDR3 is CASRSGSTEAFF. The CDR3 DNA follows: TGTGCCAGCAGGTCGGGTAGCACTGAAGCTTTCTTT. The chain recombines TRBV13 with TRBJ1-1; D not certain. The CDR3 consists of 12 residues. Trimming shortened V by 6 bases and J by 4 bases, and 9 bases separated the two germline ends. Germline CDR1 PRHDT, CDR2 FYEKMQ (reference sequence).

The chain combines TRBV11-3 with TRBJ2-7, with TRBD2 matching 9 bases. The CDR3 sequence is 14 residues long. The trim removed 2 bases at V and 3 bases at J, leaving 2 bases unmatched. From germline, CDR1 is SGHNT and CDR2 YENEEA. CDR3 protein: CASSLRGGVYEQYF. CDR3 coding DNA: TGTGCCAGCAGCTTACGCGGGGGGGTCTACGAGCAGTACTTC.

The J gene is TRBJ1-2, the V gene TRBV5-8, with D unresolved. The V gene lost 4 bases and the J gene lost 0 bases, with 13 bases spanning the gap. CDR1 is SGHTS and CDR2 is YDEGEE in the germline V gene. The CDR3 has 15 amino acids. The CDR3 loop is CASSPWVRTNYGYTF. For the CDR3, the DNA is TGTGCCAGCAGCCCCTGGGTCAGGACTAACTATGGCTACACCTTC.

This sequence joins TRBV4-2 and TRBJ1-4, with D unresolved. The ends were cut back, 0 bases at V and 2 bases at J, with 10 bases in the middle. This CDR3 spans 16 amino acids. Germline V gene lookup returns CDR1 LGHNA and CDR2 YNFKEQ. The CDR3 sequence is CASSQDGRLTNEKLFF. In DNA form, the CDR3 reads TGTGCCAGCAGCCAAGATGGGAGGCTTACTAATGAAAAACTGTTTTTT.

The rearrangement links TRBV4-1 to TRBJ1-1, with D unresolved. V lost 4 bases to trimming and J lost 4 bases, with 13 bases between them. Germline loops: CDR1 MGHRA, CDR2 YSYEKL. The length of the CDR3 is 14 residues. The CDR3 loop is CASSREIQGTEAFF. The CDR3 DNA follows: TGCGCCAGCAGCCGGGAGATTCAAGGCACTGAAGCTTTCTTT.

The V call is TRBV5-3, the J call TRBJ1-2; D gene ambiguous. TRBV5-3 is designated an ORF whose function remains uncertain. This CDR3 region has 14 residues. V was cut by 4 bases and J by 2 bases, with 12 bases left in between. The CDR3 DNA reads TGTGCCAGAAGCCAACGAGGGCCCAACTATGGCTACACCTTC. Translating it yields CARSQRGPNYGYTF.

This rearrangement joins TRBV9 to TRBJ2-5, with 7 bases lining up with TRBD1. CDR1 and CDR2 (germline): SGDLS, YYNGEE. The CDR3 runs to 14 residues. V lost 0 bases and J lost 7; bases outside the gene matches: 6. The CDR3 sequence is CASSVGQGEGTQYF. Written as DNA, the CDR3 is TGTGCCAGCAGCGTAGGTCAGGGGGAAGGGACCCAGTACTTC. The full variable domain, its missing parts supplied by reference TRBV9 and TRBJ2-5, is DSGVTQTPKHLITATGQRVTLRCSPRSGDLSVYWYQQSLDQGLQFLIQYYNGEERAKGNILERFSAQQFPDLHSELNLSSLELGDSALYFCASSVGQGEGTQYFGPGTRLLVL.

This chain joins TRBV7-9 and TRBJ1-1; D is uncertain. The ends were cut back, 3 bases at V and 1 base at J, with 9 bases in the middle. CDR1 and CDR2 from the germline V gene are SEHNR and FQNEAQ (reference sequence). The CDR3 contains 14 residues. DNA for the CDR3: TGTGCCAGCAGCTTGGGCGGGGAGAACACTGAAGCTTTCTTT. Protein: CASSLGGENTEAFF.

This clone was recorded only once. This chain's CDR3 is CASSLWEGSQGEQYF. CDR3 bases: TGTGCCAGCAGCTTATGGGAAGGGAGTCAGGGCGAGCAGTACTTC. The chain combines TRBV7-2 with TRBJ2-7; D is perhaps TRBD1 or TRBD2 (5 bases each). This CDR3 has 15 amino acids. Germline CDR1 and CDR2: SGHTA and FQGNSA. V lost 2 bases, J lost 6 bases, and 17 bases lay in between.

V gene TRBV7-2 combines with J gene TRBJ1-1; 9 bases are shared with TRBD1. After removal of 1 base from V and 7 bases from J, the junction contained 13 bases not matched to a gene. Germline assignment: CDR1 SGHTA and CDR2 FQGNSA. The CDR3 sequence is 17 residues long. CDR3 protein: CASSLGYRGPRSGEAFF. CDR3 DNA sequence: TGTGCCAGCAGCTTAGGATACAGGGGGCCGCGAAGCGGTGAAGCTTTCTTT. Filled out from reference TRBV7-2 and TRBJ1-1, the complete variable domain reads GAGVSQSPSNKVTEKGKDVELRCDPISGHTALYWYRQSLGQGLEFLIYFQGNSAPDKSGLPSDRFSAERTGGSVSTLTIQRTQQEDSAVYLCASSLGYRGPRSGEAFFGQGTRLTVV.

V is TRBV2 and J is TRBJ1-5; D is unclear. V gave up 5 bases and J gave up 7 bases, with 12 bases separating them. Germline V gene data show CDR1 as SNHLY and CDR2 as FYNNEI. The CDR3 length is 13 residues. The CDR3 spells CASSQELGQPQHF. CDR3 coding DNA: TGTGCCAGCAGTCAGGAGTTGGGACAGCCCCAGCATTTT. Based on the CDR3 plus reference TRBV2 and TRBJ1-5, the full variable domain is EPEVTQTPSHQVTQMGQEVILRCVPISNHLYFYWYRQILGQKVEFLVSFYNNEISEKSEIFDDQFSVERPDGSNFTLKIRSTKLEDSAMYFCASSQELGQPQHFGDGTRLSIL.

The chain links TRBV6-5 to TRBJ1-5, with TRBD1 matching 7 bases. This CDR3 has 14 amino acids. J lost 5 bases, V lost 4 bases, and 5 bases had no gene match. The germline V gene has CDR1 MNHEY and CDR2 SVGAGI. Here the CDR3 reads CASSFGQDHQPQHF. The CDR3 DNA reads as TGTGCCAGCAGTTTTGGACAGGACCATCAGCCCCAGCATTTT.

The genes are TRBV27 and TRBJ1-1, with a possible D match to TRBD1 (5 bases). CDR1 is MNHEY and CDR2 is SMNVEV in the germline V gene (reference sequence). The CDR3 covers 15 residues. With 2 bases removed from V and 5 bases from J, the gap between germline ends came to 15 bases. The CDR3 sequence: CASSLRPGGSTEAFF. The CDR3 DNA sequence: TGTGCCAGCAGTTTACGGCCGGGGGGGAGTACTGAAGCTTTCTTT.

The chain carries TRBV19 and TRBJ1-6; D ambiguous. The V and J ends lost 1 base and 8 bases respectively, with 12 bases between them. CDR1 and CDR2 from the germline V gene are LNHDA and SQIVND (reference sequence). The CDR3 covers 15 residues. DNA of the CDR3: TGTGCCAGTAGTATAGGTGGGGTCGGGCATTCACCCCTCCACTTT. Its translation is CASSIGGVGHSPLHF.

CDR3 nucleotides: TGTGCCACCAGCAGAGGCCCGAATGAAAAACTGTTTTTT. Translating it yields CATSRGPNEKLFF. The J gene is TRBJ1-4, the V gene TRBV15; D is undetermined. CDR1 and CDR2 from the germline V gene are LNHNV and YYDKDF (reference sequence). The V end lost 1 base, the J end lost 5 bases, and 5 bases lay between the germline ends. The CDR3 loop spans 13 amino acids.

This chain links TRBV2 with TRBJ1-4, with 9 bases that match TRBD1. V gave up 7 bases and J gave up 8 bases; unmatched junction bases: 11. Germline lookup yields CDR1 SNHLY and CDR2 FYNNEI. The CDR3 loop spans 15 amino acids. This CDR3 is CASTPSGTGPEKLFF. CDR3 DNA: TGTGCCAGCACCCCCTCGGGGACAGGGCCGGAAAAACTGTTTTTT.

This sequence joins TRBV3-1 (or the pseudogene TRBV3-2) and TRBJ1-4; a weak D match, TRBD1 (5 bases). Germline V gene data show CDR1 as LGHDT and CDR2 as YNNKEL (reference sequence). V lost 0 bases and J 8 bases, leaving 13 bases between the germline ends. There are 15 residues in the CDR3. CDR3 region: CASSQDSLEGEKLFF. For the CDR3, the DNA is TGTGCCAGCAGCCAAGATAGCCTCGAGGGGGAAAAACTGTTTTTT.

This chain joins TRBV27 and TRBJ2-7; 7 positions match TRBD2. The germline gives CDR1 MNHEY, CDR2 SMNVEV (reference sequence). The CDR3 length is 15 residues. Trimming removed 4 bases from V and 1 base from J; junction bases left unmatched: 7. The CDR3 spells CASSSPMGGSYEQYF. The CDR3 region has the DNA TGTGCCAGCAGTTCCCCCATGGGAGGGTCCTACGAGCAGTACTTC.